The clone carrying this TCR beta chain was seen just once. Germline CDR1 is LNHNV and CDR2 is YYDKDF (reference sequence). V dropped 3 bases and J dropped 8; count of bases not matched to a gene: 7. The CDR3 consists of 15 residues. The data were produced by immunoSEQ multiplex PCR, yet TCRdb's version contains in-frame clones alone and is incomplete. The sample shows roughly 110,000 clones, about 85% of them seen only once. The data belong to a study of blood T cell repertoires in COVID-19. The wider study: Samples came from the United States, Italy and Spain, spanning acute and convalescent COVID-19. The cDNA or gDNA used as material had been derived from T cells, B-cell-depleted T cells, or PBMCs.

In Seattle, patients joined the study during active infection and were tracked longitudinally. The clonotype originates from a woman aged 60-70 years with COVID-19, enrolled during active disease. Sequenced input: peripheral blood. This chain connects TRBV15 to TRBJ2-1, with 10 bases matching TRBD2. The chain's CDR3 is CATSRTGTSDDEQFF. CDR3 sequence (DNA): TGTGCCACCAGCAGGACCGGGACTAGCGACGATGAGCAGTTCTTC.